The source of this TCR beta chain is a study of blood T cell repertoires in COVID-19. Overall study: Collection of acute and convalescent COVID-19 samples took place in the United States, Italy and Spain. PBMCs, B-cell-depleted T cells, or T cells provided the cDNA or gDNA that made up the material.

As concerns this clone: One junction end does not reproduce the germline sequence, and a read error may be involved.

Authors' methods: Nucleated cell counts were estimated from reference gene primer amplification. Produced via immunoSEQ multiplex PCR; TCRdb's table is partial and in-frame only. V and J calls and clone size follow that table, whereas D and trimming were derived from the DNA. The sample includes under 35,000 clones, 88% of them seen just once. The CDR3 has 14 residues. CDR1 and CDR2 from the germline V gene are SGHDT and YYEEEE. The gene calls are TRBV5-6 and TRBJ1-4; D not resolved. Input material: peripheral blood. The receptor was isolated from a human donor with active COVID-19. The donor label of this sample is uncertain. The CDR3 region has the DNA TGTGCCAGCAACTTGGGAAATAGAGGGGAAAAACTGTTTTTT. It specifies CASNLGNRGEKLFF.